The 26 T cell receptor beta chains in this list originate from one sample, sequenced in a study of T-cell reconstitution after alpha-beta-depleted transplantation in children. Unique molecular identifiers featured in how the TCRbeta library was prepared. TCRdb re-called the PCR reads with MiXCR, one entry per CDR3 protein. The sample lists 780,000 or so distinct CDR3 sequences, around 17% occurring once. Sample: PBMCs, mostly from graft donor cells, taken 360 days after TCRalphabeta/CD19-depleted stem cell transplant. The receptors come from a male patient aged 5 to 17 who had a stem cell transplant for acute lymphoblastic leukemia, so the T cells may come from the graft donor.

Note on this clonotype: A much larger clone sits a single nucleotide away, making a read error possible. This sequence joins TRBV7-8 and TRBJ1-6; D perhaps matches TRBD1 (6 bases). This CDR3 is 15 amino acids long. Germline-derived CDR1 and CDR2 are SGHVS and FQNEAQ. CDR3 residues: CASSLAGRGGSPLLF. CDR3 in DNA: TGTGCCAGCAGCTTAGCGGGGCGTGGGGGCTCACCCCTCCTCTTT.

The chain combines TRBV7-9 with TRBJ2-7; no clear D gene. V lost 1 base, J lost 0 bases, and 10 bases lay in between. The CDR3 is 15 amino acids. From germline, CDR1 is SEHNR and CDR2 FQNEAQ (reference sequence). The DNA of the CDR3 is TGTGCCAGCAGCTTAGTTACGGCTTACTCCTACGAGCAGTACTTC. It specifies CASSLVTAYSYEQYF.

This clonotype was observed many times. The chain uses TRBV7-2 and TRBJ2-3; D tentatively fits TRBD1 or TRBD2 (5 bases each). Trimming took 1 base from V and 11 from J, leaving 10 bases between them. Germline loops: CDR1 SGHTA, CDR2 FQGNSA. CDR3 size: 12 residues. The CDR3 nucleotides are TGTGCCAGCAGCTTAGTTGGGGGAAGGCAGTATTTT. It yields the protein CASSLVGGRQYF.

This clonotype was seen more than once but under ten times. The chain couples TRBV24-1 to TRBJ2-2, with 7 bases matching TRBD2. The V segment lost 4 bases and the J segment 8 bases; nucleotides outside the gene matches: 9. Germline V gives CDR1 KGHDR, CDR2 SFDVKD. The CDR3 contains 15 residues. CDR3 DNA: TGTGCCACCAGTGAGGCGGGAGAACCTCGGGGGGAGCTGTTTTTT. It specifies CATSEAGEPRGELFF.

This clonotype was seen a handful of times. The rearrangement uses TRBV5-1 and TRBJ2-3; 9 nucleotides align to TRBD2. From germline, CDR1 is SGHRS and CDR2 YFSETQ. V dropped 5 bases and J dropped 5; count of bases not matched to a gene: 3. This CDR3 contains 13 residues. The CDR3 DNA follows: TGCGCCAGCAGGACGCGGGAGGGAGATACGCAGTATTTT. It is translated as CASRTREGDTQYF.

This chain links TRBV15 with TRBJ1-5; possibly TRBD1 for D (6 bases). Germline CDR1 LNHNV, CDR2 YYDKDF (reference sequence). The length of the CDR3 is 14 residues. Trimming shortened V by 2 bases and J by 6 bases, and 11 bases separated the two germline ends. The CDR3 region has the DNA TGTGCCACCAGCAGATCAGACAGGAGTCAGCCCCAGCATTTT. It specifies CATSRSDRSQPQHF.

The rearrangement joins TRBV12-3 or TRBV12-4 to TRBJ1-5; D might be TRBD1 (6 bases). The CDR3 loop spans 16 amino acids. V lost 1 base to trimming and J lost 1 base, with 11 bases between them. The CDR3 loop reads CASSLEGGLSNQPQHF. In nucleotides, the CDR3 is TGTGCCAGCAGTTTAGAGGGGGGGCTCAGCAATCAGCCCCAGCATTTT.

This clonotype was recorded a few times. This chain links TRBV7-3 with TRBJ2-1; the match to TRBD2 covers 9 bases. Looked up from germline, CDR1 is SGHTA and CDR2 is FQGTGA. This CDR3 is 17 amino acids long. V lost 2 bases to trimming and J lost 2 bases; unmatched junction nucleotides: 7. The CDR3 coding sequence is TGTGCCAGCAGCTTATGGCCGATAGCGGGAGCCTACAATGAGCAGTTCTTC. This encodes CASSLWPIAGAYNEQFF.

This clonotype was detected many times. V usage is TRBV7-3 and J usage is TRBJ1-1; D is unclear. V was shortened by 2 bases and J by 0 bases, with 4 bases between the two germline ends. CDR3 length equals 13 residues. Per the germline V gene, CDR1 is SGHTA and CDR2 is FQGTGA. The CDR3 bases are TGTGCCAGCAGCTTATTAATGAACACTGAAGCTTTCTTT. It yields the protein CASSLLMNTEAFF. The entire variable domain, with the rest obtained from reference TRBV7-3 and TRBJ1-1, is as follows: GAGVSQTPSNKVTEKGKYVELRCDPISGHTALYWYRQSLGQGPEFLIYFQGTGAADDSGLPNDRFFAVRPEGSVSTLKIQRTERGDSAVYLCASSLLMNTEAFFGQGTRLTVV.

This rearrangement joins TRBV5-6 to TRBJ2-5; D could derive from TRBD1 or TRBD2 (5 bases each). The CDR3 contains 14 residues. CDR1 is SGHDT and CDR2 is YYEEEE in the germline V gene. The ends were cut back, 1 base at V and 5 bases at J, with 12 bases in the middle. DNA of the CDR3: TGTGCCAGCAGCTTGAGGGGAGCTTGGGAGACCCAGTACTTC. Translation: CASSLRGAWETQYF.

This clonotype was observed a few times. CDR3: CASSGGQGVGQPQHF. The CDR3 nucleotides are TGCGCCAGCAGCGGCGGGCAGGGGGTAGGTCAGCCCCAGCATTTT. The rearrangement uses TRBV5-1 and TRBJ1-5, with TRBD1 matching 7 bases. V was pared by 4 bases and J by 6 bases, with 10 bases of the junction left unmatched. The CDR3 is 15 residues long. Germline loops: CDR1 SGHRS, CDR2 YFSETQ.

This clonotype was found many times. This chain links TRBV29-1 with TRBJ2-7, with 8 bases aligning to TRBD1. There are 12 residues in the CDR3. Germline V gene data show CDR1 as SQVTM and CDR2 as ANQGSEA. Losses at the gene ends were 2 bases for V and 4 bases for J; bases not matched to a gene: 1. The CDR3 protein is CSVERQGYEQYF. The CDR3 region has the DNA TGCAGCGTTGAACGACAGGGGTACGAGCAGTACTTC.

V is TRBV13 and J is TRBJ2-3, with TRBD2 identical over 7 bases. The V gene's germline CDR1 is PRHDT and CDR2 FYEKMQ (reference sequence). V shed 4 bases, J shed 2 bases, and the junction held 15 bases outside the gene matches. The CDR3 consists of 18 residues. CDR3 sequence reads: CASSSASSSGHNTDTQYF. Here the CDR3 DNA reads TGTGCCAGCAGCTCCGCCTCCTCTAGCGGACACAACACAGATACGCAGTATTTT.

J is TRBJ2-1 and V is TRBV5-1; 7 bases line up with TRBD2. CDR3 size: 15 residues. Germline CDR1 and CDR2: SGHRS and YFSETQ. The ends lost 2 bases at V and 7 bases at J; junction bases unmatched: 9. The CDR3 coding sequence is TGCGCCAGCAGCTTACTAGCGTTCATCCCTAATGAGCAGTTCTTC. Its translation: CASSLLAFIPNEQFF.

The chain links TRBV4-1 to TRBJ1-5, with D possibly matching TRBD1 (5 bases). The CDR3 has 15 amino acids. Trimming removed 7 bases at V and 0 bases at J, with 13 bases between. CDR1 and CDR2 from the germline V gene are MGHRA and YSYEKL. The CDR3 bases are TGCGCCAGCACCGCAGGGACGTCTAGCAATCAGCCCCAGCATTTT. Translation: CASTAGTSSNQPQHF.

There are many counts of this clonotype. The chain links TRBV5-6 to TRBJ2-5; D uncertain. This CDR3 has 14 amino acids. V was clipped by 4 bases and J by 4 bases, with 14 bases between them. Germline CDR1 SGHDT, CDR2 YYEEEE. CDR3 sequence (DNA): TGTGCCAGCAGCCTTAGGATCGGTCGAGAGACCCAGTACTTC. Its protein is CASSLRIGRETQYF.

This clonotype appeared once. A read error may account for a junction end that differs from germline. CDR3 amino acids: CCAPGLAGGEPDTQYF. As DNA, the CDR3 is TGCTGTGCTCCGGGACTAGCGGGAGGAGAGCCAGATACGCAGTATTTT. The chain recombines TRBV20-1 with TRBJ2-3, with TRBD2 matching 15 bases. CDR1 and CDR2 from the germline V gene are DFQATT and SNEGSKA (reference sequence). The CDR3 totals 16 residues.

This clonotype was detected a few times. J is TRBJ2-7 and V is TRBV4-1; no clear D. From germline, CDR1 is MGHRA and CDR2 YSYEKL. The CDR3 extends over 16 amino acids. Trimming shortened V by 0 bases and J by 0 bases, and 12 bases separated the two germline ends. The CDR3 coding sequence is TGCGCCAGCAGCCAAGATCCGCGCGAAAGCTCCTACGAGCAGTACTTC. This codes for CASSQDPRESSYEQYF.

This chain links TRBV15 with TRBJ1-5; 10 positions agree with TRBD1. Germline trimming cut 4 bases from V and 1 base from J; bases unmatched to any gene: 7. Germline V gives CDR1 LNHNV, CDR2 YYDKDF (reference sequence). This CDR3 is 17 amino acids long. The CDR3 DNA reads TGTGCCACCAGCAAAGACAGGGGGCGAATGAGCAATCAGCCCCAGCATTTT. Amino acid sequence: CATSKDRGRMSNQPQHF.

This clonotype was seen a few times. This chain connects TRBV7-2 to TRBJ2-3, with D unclear. The V end was cut by 1 base, the J end by 1 base, with 6 bases between. Germline CDR1 SGHTA, CDR2 FQGNSA. The CDR3 is made up of 14 amino acids. CDR3 DNA: TGTGCCAGCAGCTTAGTGATGGGCACAGATACGCAGTATTTT. Translated, it gives CASSLVMGTDTQYF.

The sample holds a few counts of this clonotype. The CDR3 reads CASSGIETVNTEAFF. CDR3 bases: TGTGCCAGCAGTGGAATAGAGACAGTGAACACTGAAGCTTTCTTT. The rearrangement joins TRBV27 to TRBJ1-1, with D perhaps TRBD1 (5 bases). Germline values: CDR1 MNHEY, CDR2 SMNVEV (reference sequence). This CDR3 has 15 amino acids. The V gene lost 5 bases and the J gene lost 0 bases, with 13 bases spanning the gap.

The chain has TRBV10-3 and TRBJ1-1; TRBD1 matches 7 bases. Germline values: CDR1 ENHRY, CDR2 SYGVKD. V was clipped by 6 bases and J by 1 base; unmatched bases: 5. CDR3 length: 14 amino acids. This chain's CDR3 is CAIRDREANTEAFF. CDR3 bases: TGTGCCATCAGAGACAGGGAGGCGAACACTGAAGCTTTCTTT.

V is TRBV20-1 and J is TRBJ1-3; no clear D. The CDR3 totals 14 residues. Per germline, CDR1 DFQATT and CDR2 SNEGSKA (reference sequence). Trimming took 0 bases from V and 4 from J, leaving 10 bases between them. The CDR3 region has the DNA TGCAGTGCTAGAGATCTGCAGCTGGGAAACACCATATATTTT. It encodes CSARDLQLGNTIYF.

A few counts support this clonotype. The rearrangement joins TRBV3-1 to TRBJ1-5; the match to TRBD1 covers 8 bases. The CDR3 consists of 13 residues. J gave up 8 bases and V 4 bases, and 4 bases lay outside the gene matches. CDR1 is LGHDT, CDR2 YNNKEL, per germline (reference sequence). CDR3 residues: CASSRDRGKPQHF. CDR3 bases: TGTGCCAGCAGCCGCGACAGGGGCAAGCCCCAGCATTTT.

The chain has TRBV7-3 and TRBJ1-2; D is undetermined. CDR3 size: 13 residues. The V gene's germline CDR1 is SGHTA and CDR2 FQGTGA. V lost 4 bases and J 8 bases, leaving 14 bases between the germline ends. The CDR3 DNA sequence: TGTGCCAGCAGCTCCGACACCGCCTTGGGCTACACCTTC. Translating it yields CASSSDTALGYTF. The variable domain in full, completed from reference TRBV7-3 and TRBJ1-2, reads GAGVSQTPSNKVTEKGKYVELRCDPISGHTALYWYRQSLGQGPEFLIYFQGTGAADDSGLPNDRFFAVRPEGSVSTLKIQRTERGDSAVYLCASSSDTALGYTFGSGTRLTVV.

This clonotype was seen only a few times. The genes are TRBV5-1 and TRBJ2-5; 7 bases map to TRBD1. The V gene end was trimmed by 5 bases and the J gene end by 2 bases; junction bases not matched to a gene: 9. The CDR3 totals 15 residues. Germline values: CDR1 SGHRS, CDR2 YFSETQ. In DNA, the CDR3 is TGCGCCAGCAGACCGGGACAGATAGTACAAGAGACCCAGTACTTC. As protein: CASRPGQIVQETQYF. The whole variable domain, filled in from reference TRBV5-1 and TRBJ2-5, reads KAGVTQTPRYLIKTRGQQVTLSCSPISGHRSVSWYQQTPGQGLQFLFEYFSETQRNKGNFPGRFSGRQFSNSRSEMNVSTLELGDSALYLCASRPGQIVQETQYFGPGTRLLVL.